The T cell receptor beta chain under discussion was sequenced for a study of cytotoxic CD8 clonotypes in ibrutinib-treated CLL. Study background: Recorded responses included about 25 partial and 2 complete; following median 68 months, approximately 15 stayed remitted and roughly 12 progressed.

Whole-study results and caveats: Elevated clonality accompanied ibrutinib response, with a return toward baseline values at progression. Rare overall, public clonotypes shrank or held steady under therapy. While tracking circulating CD8+ T-cell counts, baseline clonality exceeded that of age-matched healthy donors.

With regard to this clone: The antigen remains unidentified.

Using immunoSEQ multiplex PCR, the repertoire was profiled, and TCRdb retains in-frame clones only, with some absent. The sample contains tens of thousands of clones, 45% to 50% of which appear only once. Sequenced here: PBMCs, sampled before ibrutinib treatment. The sequence came from a human donor with chronic lymphocytic leukemia.

The chain's CDR3 is CASSLRPGVTGELFF. In DNA form, the CDR3 reads TGTGCCAGCAGTTTGAGGCCAGGGGTTACCGGGGAGCTGTTTTTT. The rearrangement links TRBV27 to TRBJ2-2; D perhaps matches TRBD1 (6 bases). The germline V and J ends were trimmed by 3 bases and 5 bases, with 13 bases remaining between them. The germline CDR1 and CDR2 sequences are MNHEY and SMNVEV (reference sequence). This CDR3 comprises 15 residues.